This section outlines one TCR beta chain sequence together with its context. The data were obtained in a study of radiation and T cells in renal cell carcinoma. Time point defined: blood 2 weeks post-SBRT. The sample's treatment: 15 Gy SBRT to primary tumor, nephrectomy 4 weeks later. Serial blood draws occurred at baseline and 2 and 4 weeks post-SBRT. Data came from immunoSEQ multiplex PCR; TCRdb stores just in-frame clones and leaves some out. Of about 130,000 clones listed, around 85% are singletons. The TCR sequence derives from a man aged 45-65 years with renal cell carcinoma. The sample here was blood, taken from a patient whose treatment included radiotherapy and nephrectomy.

In DNA form, the CDR3 reads TGTGCCAGCAGTGTTGCGGGGGGCTCCTACAATGAGCAGTTCTTC. Amino acid sequence: CASSVAGGSYNEQFF. The V call is TRBV25-1, the J call TRBJ2-1, with 8 bases matching TRBD2. Trimming removed 4 bases from V and 0 bases from J; junction bases left unmatched: 2. CDR3 length: 15 amino acids. CDR1 and CDR2 (germline): MGHDK, SYGVNS.